The present TCR beta chain was sequenced within a study of graft-versus-host responses after intestinal transplantation. With respect to this clone: What it recognizes is unknown.

Produced via immunoSEQ multiplex PCR; TCRdb's table is partial and in-frame only. The table shows some 90,000 clones, with over 80% occurring only once. The CDR3 is 12 residues long. Trimming pared 7 bases from V and 4 bases from J, leaving 10 bases between. Germline values: CDR1 MNHEY, CDR2 SMNVEV (reference sequence). Source: unstimulated CD8+ T cells sorted from spleen or lymph node cells, taken before intestinal transplant. The chain recombines TRBV27 with TRBJ2-5; unclear D gene. This TCR was sampled from a human donor who received an intestinal transplant. Here the CDR3 reads CASTATGETQYF. The CDR3 nucleotides read TGTGCCAGCACCGCCACCGGAGAGACCCAGTACTTC.